This TCR beta chain was recovered during a study of blood T cell repertoires in COVID-19. Across the study: Samples came from the United States, Italy and Spain, spanning acute and convalescent COVID-19. The cDNA or gDNA used as material had been derived from T cells, B-cell-depleted T cells, or PBMCs.

Germline V CDR1 and CDR2: MNHEY, SVGAGI. The ends were cut back, 8 bases at V and 1 base at J, with 11 bases in the middle. The CDR3 runs to 13 residues. Libraries were prepared by immunoSEQ multiplex PCR; TCRdb keeps only in-frame clonotypes and omits some of them. In the table there are fewer than 500,000 clones, around 89% of which are singletons. Adults between roughly 18 and 90 years of age took part from about two dozen US areas. Researchers sorted participants into cohorts using their self-reported clinical history. What was sequenced was PBMCs or T cells enriched from blood (not recorded which). V gene TRBV6-5 combines with J gene TRBJ1-1; weak D call: TRBD1 (5 bases). The receptor was derived from a woman aged 25 to 39 with acute COVID-19. The chain's CDR3 is CASRSQGNTEAFF. In DNA form, the CDR3 reads TGTGCCAGCCGTTCCCAGGGGAACACTGAAGCTTTCTTT.